The 19 T cell receptor beta chains below were found in one sample sequenced in a study of blood T cell repertoires in COVID-19. Assay used: immunoSEQ multiplex PCR; TCRdb lists only in-frame clones, some missing. The data contain 140,000 to 150,000 clones, 88% of them singletons. Sequenced sample: peripheral blood. The receptor source for this set is a woman between 45 and 65 years old with acute or convalescent COVID-19.

The V and J genes are TRBV2 and TRBJ1-2; D is perhaps TRBD1 (6 bases). The germline V gene has CDR1 SNHLY and CDR2 FYNNEI. The CDR3 spans 14 residues. Trimming shortened V by 2 bases and J by 2 bases, and 9 bases separated the two germline ends. CDR3 in amino acids: CASSERTENYGYTF. In nucleotides, the CDR3 is TGTGCCAGCAGTGAAAGGACAGAAAACTATGGCTACACCTTC.

The chain joins TRBV27 to TRBJ1-3; the match to TRBD1 covers 7 bases. This CDR3 is 14 amino acids long. V was clipped by 6 bases and J by 0 bases; unmatched bases: 2. Germline V gene sequence: CDR1 MNHEY, CDR2 SMNVEV (reference sequence). This chain's CDR3 is CASSRDSSGNTIYF. The CDR3 coding sequence is TGTGCCAGCAGCCGGGACAGCTCTGGAAACACCATATATTTT.

The V call is TRBV6-5, the J call TRBJ2-5; 7 positions match TRBD2. Trimming removed 2 bases from V and 4 bases from J; junction bases left unmatched: 7. Germline V gene lookup returns CDR1 MNHEY and CDR2 SVGAGI. The CDR3 has 15 residues. For the CDR3, the DNA is TGTGCCAGCAGTTACACCGGGCCGGGGGGAGAGACCCAGTACTTC. It yields the protein CASSYTGPGGETQYF.

The chain employs TRBV28 and TRBJ2-7; 7 bases match TRBD1. Germline CDR1 reads MDHEN; CDR2 reads SYDVKM. The V gene end was trimmed by 1 base and the J gene end by 5 bases; junction bases not matched to a gene: 5. The CDR3 runs to 14 residues. The CDR3 here is CASSLLGGFNEQYF. The CDR3 DNA is TGTGCCAGCAGTTTATTAGGGGGCTTCAACGAGCAGTACTTC.

The V call is TRBV6-1, the J call TRBJ1-1; D is unclear. CDR1 and CDR2 from the germline V gene are MNHNS and SASEGT. The V and J ends lost 2 bases and 3 bases respectively, with 13 bases between them. This CDR3 region has 15 residues. The CDR3 DNA follows: TGTGCCAGCAGTGAATTCCCAGGAAAATACACTGAAGCTTTCTTT. It is translated as CASSEFPGKYTEAFF.

The chain links TRBV7-2 to TRBJ2-3; no clear D gene. Between the trimmed V and J ends, which lost 1 base and 6 bases, there was a span of 8 bases. The germline CDR1 and CDR2 sequences are SGHTA and FQGNSA. This CDR3 spans 13 amino acids. The CDR3 DNA reads as TGTGCCAGCAGCTTAGTGACTGTGGATACGCAGTATTTT. Protein: CASSLVTVDTQYF.

The chain links TRBV28 to TRBJ1-3; 10 bases agree with TRBD1. This CDR3 comprises 15 residues. Germline values: CDR1 MDHEN, CDR2 SYDVKM. With V trimmed by 6 bases and J by 0 bases, 2 bases remained unmatched. CDR3 residues: CASSRTGGSGNTIYF. CDR3 DNA sequence: TGTGCCAGCAGCAGGACAGGGGGCTCTGGAAACACCATATATTTT.

The chain recombines TRBV29-1 with TRBJ2-4; TRBD1 aligns across 8 bases. Germline V gives CDR1 SQVTM, CDR2 ANQGSEA. Trimming removed 3 bases from V and 9 bases from J; junction bases left unmatched: 7. CDR3 length: 13 amino acids. Written as DNA, the CDR3 is TGCAGCGTTGACGCTACAGGGGGGCGCATTCAGTACTTC. Protein product: CSVDATGGRIQYF.

The rearrangement joins TRBV4-1 to TRBJ1-2; weak D call: TRBD1 (6 bases). Trimming removed 0 bases at V and 4 bases at J, with 12 bases between. Germline CDR1 and CDR2: MGHRA and YSYEKL. This CDR3 spans 15 amino acids. This CDR3 is CASSQEGTGIYGYTF. The CDR3 coding sequence is TGCGCCAGCAGCCAAGAAGGCACAGGGATCTATGGCTACACCTTC.

In its sample, this clone was seen once. J is TRBJ2-7 and V is TRBV6-5; 8 nucleotides match TRBD1. V lost 6 bases, J lost 2 bases, and 6 bases stayed unmatched. This CDR3 has 14 amino acids. Per the germline V gene, CDR1 is MNHEY and CDR2 is SVGAGI. CDR3 protein: CASRALTGAYEQYF. CDR3 sequence (DNA): TGTGCCAGCAGAGCCCTGACAGGGGCCTACGAGCAGTACTTC.

The J gene is TRBJ2-3, the V gene TRBV6-2 or TRBV6-3; 14 nucleotides align to TRBD2. The CDR3 runs to 18 residues. Germline CDR1 MNHEY, CDR2 SVGEGT. J was trimmed by 5 bases and V by 6 bases; bases with no gene match: 13. The CDR3 coding sequence is TGTGCCAGCAGCTATATCCCCCGACTAGCGGGAGGGGGAGATACGCAGTATTTT. Encoded protein: CASSYIPRLAGGGDTQYF.

The chain employs TRBV30 and TRBJ1-6; TRBD1 matches at 9 bases. Germline-derived CDR1 and CDR2 are GTSNPN and SVGIG (reference sequence). V was pared by 7 bases and J by 0 bases, with 4 bases of the junction left unmatched. The CDR3 is 15 residues long. CDR3: CASGTGSSYNSPLHF. The CDR3 nucleotides read TGTGCCTCCGGGACAGGGAGCTCCTATAATTCACCCCTCCACTTT.

The V and J genes are TRBV5-1 and TRBJ2-1, with D possibly matching TRBD1 (6 bases). CDR3 size: 15 residues. Trimming pared 1 base from V and 5 bases from J, leaving 13 bases between. Germline V gene sequence: CDR1 SGHRS, CDR2 YFSETQ. CDR3: CASSLQGSGHNEQFF. CDR3 in DNA: TGCGCCAGCAGCTTGCAGGGGTCCGGACACAATGAGCAGTTCTTC.

This chain connects TRBV5-5 to TRBJ2-7; possible D gene TRBD2, 6 bases. The CDR3 is made up of 17 amino acids. Deletions cut 1 base from V and 3 bases from J, with 20 bases between. Germline loops: CDR1 SGHKS, CDR2 YYEKEE (reference sequence). The CDR3 nucleotides read TGTGCCAGCAGCTTGTATGGGCGTAGTTTGGGACTCTACGAGCAGTACTTC. Amino acids: CASSLYGRSLGLYEQYF.

The chain couples TRBV29-1 to TRBJ2-1; tentative D call: TRBD2 (7 bases). Between the trimmed V and J ends, which lost 6 bases and 5 bases, there was a span of 14 bases. Germline loops: CDR1 SQVTM, CDR2 ANQGSEA. This CDR3 has 13 residues. The DNA for the CDR3 is TGCAGCGTGGGGGGAGGGGGTAACAATGAGCAGTTCTTC. Residues: CSVGGGGNNEQFF.

The rearrangement joins TRBV18 to TRBJ2-3, with 13 bases identical to TRBD2. The V gene end was trimmed by 6 bases and the J gene end by 0 bases; junction bases not matched to a gene: 9. This CDR3 has 18 residues. CDR1 and CDR2 from the germline V gene are KGHSH and LQKENI. CDR3 in amino acids: CASSQRTSGRPSTDTQYF. The CDR3 coding sequence is TGTGCCAGCTCGCAACGGACTAGCGGGAGACCTAGCACAGATACGCAGTATTTT.

In this sample, this clone turned up once. The chain recombines TRBV5-1 with TRBJ1-2; a possible D gene is TRBD1 (6 bases). CDR3 length: 14 amino acids. V lost 4 bases and J lost 4, with 14 bases in between. Germline V gene lookup returns CDR1 SGHRS and CDR2 YFSETQ. The CDR3 DNA reads as TGCGCCAGCAGCATGGGACAAATAAGCTATGGCTACACCTTC. Its protein is CASSMGQISYGYTF. Full variable domain (missing parts from reference TRBV5-1 and TRBJ1-2): KAGVTQTPRYLIKTRGQQVTLSCSPISGHRSVSWYQQTPGQGLQFLFEYFSETQRNKGNFPGRFSGRQFSNSRSEMNVSTLELGDSALYLCASSMGQISYGYTFGSGTRLTVV.

V gene TRBV19 combines with J gene TRBJ1-2; TRBD1 agrees at 11 bases. The CDR3 is 16 amino acids. Germline CDR1 LNHDA, CDR2 SQIVND (reference sequence). V lost 6 bases to trimming and J lost 7 bases; unmatched junction nucleotides: 13. DNA of the CDR3: TGTGCCAGTAGCCCAGGACAGGGGGCAGATGTCTCTGGCTACACCTTC. Amino acid sequence: CASSPGQGADVSGYTF.

J is TRBJ2-5 and V is TRBV30; possibly TRBD2 for D (6 bases). The CDR3 spans 14 residues. Trimming removed 0 bases at V and 5 bases at J, with 13 bases between. The germline CDR1 and CDR2 sequences are GTSNPN and SVGIG (reference sequence). The CDR3 sequence: CAWSVFTSRETQYF. The CDR3 nucleotides are TGTGCCTGGAGTGTTTTTACTAGCAGGGAGACCCAGTACTTC.